The present T cell receptor (beta chain) was sequenced within a study of metastatic and nonmetastatic thyroid tumors (TCRdb year 2020). With regard to the full study: For patients with malignant and with benign thyroid disease, the researchers compared repertoires between peripheral blood samples and tumor or nodule tissue samples. Study-level results and caveats: In both blood and tumor samples, malignant tumors were reported to have significantly higher TCR beta diversity than benign nodules.

From the cysteine through the phenylalanine, the CDR3 covers 16 amino acids. Left in the record is the CDR3 DNA by itself, 48 bases read in frame from the first base. The junction carries 19 bases between V and J, which are trimmed by 8 bases and 0 bases respectively. CDR1 and CDR2 are read off the germline V gene (reference sequence) as MNHEY and SMNVEV. As for this clone: Its binding antigen is unknown. Base qualities are not recorded, but no much larger clone differs from it by a single base.

No treatment had been received by any patient before thyroid surgery. Using T-cell receptor beta sequencing, the researchers looked back retrospectively at clinical samples from patients, gathered between about 2011 and 2019. The method behind the library was PCR. The instrument was an Illumina HiSeq 4000. The TCR beta-chain CDR3 region of each patient was profiled by high-throughput sequencing. As for the authors' bioinformatics: A classifier to discriminate distant-metastatic papillary thyroid cancer patients was built from CDR3 differences across clinicopathological groups. Repertoire diversity was assessed with the Shannon index, and tumor-blood repertoire similarity with the Morisita-Horn index. TCRdb ran its own pipeline on the public reads, namely fastp trimming at Q25 and MiXCR clone calling, and kept in-frame beta chains. It is TCRdb's table, rather than the study itself, that gives the V and J calls and clone size. Recorded for this sample are 9,500 to 12,000 clones; about 27% of them occurred a single time. Of the sample, about a fifth is held by the ten largest clones.

The sequenced material came from adjacent normal tissue. The V gene is TRBV27 and the J gene is TRBJ1-2; TRBD1 could be the D gene, as 6 bases match. The receptor was isolated from a male donor with papillary thyroid cancer or a benign thyroid nodule (not recorded which). Some clones in this sample may be carry-over from other donors' samples. The CDR3 region: CASAGTPGHSNYGYTF. The bases are TGTGCCAGCGCCGGAACCCCGGGACATTCTAACTATGGCTACACCTTC.